This T cell receptor (beta chain) is from a study of T cells in localized non-small cell lung cancer. The assay was immunoSEQ multiplex PCR, and TCRdb's table has in-frame clones only and misses some. The table includes about 40,000 clones, around 90% detected once. Comment on this clone: The antigen is not known.

The study, taken as a whole, reports: Uninvolved adjacent lung showed peak T cell clonality, exceeding tumor. Adjacent lung had a median roughly 58 of the 100 largest tumor clones. A raised T cell density in blood coincided with lengthier overall survival. Heterogeneity cannot be ruled out, as sequencing used one tumor region only.

The CDR3 spans 13 residues. Germline CDR1 is SGHTS and CDR2 is YDEGEE. The V end lost 5 bases, the J end lost 0 bases, and 8 bases lay between the germline ends. The genes are TRBV5-8 and TRBJ1-2; D perhaps matches TRBD1 (5 bases). The input for sequencing was PBMCs, taken before any cancer treatment. The clonotype comes from a woman aged 40 to 75 with stage II lung adenocarcinoma. The CDR3 loop reads CASRRTTNYGYTF. CDR3 nucleotides: TGTGCCAGCAGACGGACAACTAACTATGGCTACACCTTC. Together with reference TRBV5-8 and TRBJ1-2, the CDR3 gives the full variable domain: EAGVTQSPTHLIKTRGQQATLRCSPISGHTSVYWYQQALGLGLQFLLWYDEGEERNRGNFPPRFSGRQFPNYSSELNVNALELEDSALYLCASRRTTNYGYTFGSGTRLTVV.